This TCR beta chain emerged from a study of CD8 T cells in ankylosing spondylitis. One entry per CDR3 protein results from TCRdb running MiXCR on the 5' RACE reads. The repertoire has 69,000 or so distinct CDR3 sequences, over 4% of them found once; the top ten carry around 2.2%. In this sample, this clonotype turned up many times. Trimming pared 3 bases from V and 1 base from J, leaving 9 bases between. The CDR3 contains 14 residues. The sample was blood, either unsorted or a sorted T cell fraction (not recorded which). This chain links TRBV12-3 or TRBV12-4 with TRBJ2-5; maybe TRBD2 (6 bases). This TCR was recovered from a male donor with ankylosing spondylitis or in good health (not recorded which). The CDR3 nucleotides are TGTGCCAGCAGTTTGGGGGGTATCCAAGAGACCCAGTACTTC. Residues: CASSLGGIQETQYF.